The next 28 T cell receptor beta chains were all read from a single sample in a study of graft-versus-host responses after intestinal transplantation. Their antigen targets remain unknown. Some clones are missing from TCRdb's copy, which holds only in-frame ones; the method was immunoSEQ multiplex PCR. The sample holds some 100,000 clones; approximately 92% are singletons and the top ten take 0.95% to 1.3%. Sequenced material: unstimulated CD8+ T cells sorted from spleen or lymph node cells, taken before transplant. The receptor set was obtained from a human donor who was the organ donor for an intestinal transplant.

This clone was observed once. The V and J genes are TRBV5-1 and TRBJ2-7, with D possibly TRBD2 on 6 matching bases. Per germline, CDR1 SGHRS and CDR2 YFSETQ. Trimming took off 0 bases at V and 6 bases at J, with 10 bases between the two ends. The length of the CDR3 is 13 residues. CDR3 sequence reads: CASSLAREAEQYF. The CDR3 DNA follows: TGCGCCAGCAGCTTGGCCAGGGAGGCCGAGCAGTACTTC. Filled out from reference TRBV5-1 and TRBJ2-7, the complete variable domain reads KAGVTQTPRYLIKTRGQQVTLSCSPISGHRSVSWYQQTPGQGLQFLFEYFSETQRNKGNFPGRFSGRQFSNSRSEMNVSTLELGDSALYLCASSLAREAEQYFGPGTRLTVT.

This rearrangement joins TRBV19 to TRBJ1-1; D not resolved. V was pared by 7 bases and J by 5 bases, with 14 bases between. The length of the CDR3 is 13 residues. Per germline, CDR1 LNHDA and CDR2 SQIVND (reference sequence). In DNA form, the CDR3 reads TGTGCCAGTAATTGGGGAGTGGGAACTGAAGCTTTCTTT. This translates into CASNWGVGTEAFF.

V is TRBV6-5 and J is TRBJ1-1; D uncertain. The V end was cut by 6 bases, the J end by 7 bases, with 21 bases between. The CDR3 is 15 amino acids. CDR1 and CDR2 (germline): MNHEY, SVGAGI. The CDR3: CASSLGVQELFEAFF. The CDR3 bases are TGTGCCAGCAGCCTCGGGGTGCAGGAACTTTTTGAAGCTTTCTTT.

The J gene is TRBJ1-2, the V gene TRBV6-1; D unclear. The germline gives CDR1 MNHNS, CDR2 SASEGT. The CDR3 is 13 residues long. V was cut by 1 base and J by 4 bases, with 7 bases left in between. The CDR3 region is CASSEERGYGYTF. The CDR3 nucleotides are TGTGCCAGCAGTGAAGAACGGGGCTATGGCTACACCTTC.

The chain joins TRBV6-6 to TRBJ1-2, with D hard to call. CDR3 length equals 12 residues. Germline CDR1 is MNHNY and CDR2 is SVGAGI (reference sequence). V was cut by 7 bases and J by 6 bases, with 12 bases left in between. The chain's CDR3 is CASTGVRDGYTF. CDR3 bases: TGTGCCAGCACCGGGGTTAGGGATGGCTACACCTTC.

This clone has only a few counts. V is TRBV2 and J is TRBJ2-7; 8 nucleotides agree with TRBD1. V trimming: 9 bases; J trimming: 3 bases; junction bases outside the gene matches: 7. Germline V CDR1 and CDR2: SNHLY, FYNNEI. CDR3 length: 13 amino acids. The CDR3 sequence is CARGTDRDYEQYF. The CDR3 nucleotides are TGTGCCAGAGGGACGGACAGGGACTACGAGCAGTACTTC.

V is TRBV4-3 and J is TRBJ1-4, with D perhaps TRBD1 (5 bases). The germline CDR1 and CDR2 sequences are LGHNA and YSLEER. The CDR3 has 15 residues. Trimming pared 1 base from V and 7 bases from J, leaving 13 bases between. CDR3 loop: CASSQVLDRGEKLFF. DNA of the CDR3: TGCGCCAGCAGCCAAGTATTAGACAGAGGTGAAAAACTGTTTTTT.

CDR3 residues: CASHSRTGNNEQFF. The CDR3 DNA reads TGCGCCAGCCACTCGCGGACAGGGAACAATGAGCAGTTCTTC. This chain connects TRBV4-1 to TRBJ2-1; 8 positions match TRBD1. Germline V lookup: CDR1 MGHRA, CDR2 YSYEKL. This CDR3 has 14 amino acids. V trimming: 8 bases; J trimming: 5 bases; junction bases outside the gene matches: 8.

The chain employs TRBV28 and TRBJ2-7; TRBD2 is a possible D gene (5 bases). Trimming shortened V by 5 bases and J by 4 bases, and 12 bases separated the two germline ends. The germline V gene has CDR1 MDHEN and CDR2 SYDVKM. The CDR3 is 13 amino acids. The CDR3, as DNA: TGTGCCAGCAGTGTCGGACTCTCTTACGAGCAGTACTTC. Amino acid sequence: CASSVGLSYEQYF.

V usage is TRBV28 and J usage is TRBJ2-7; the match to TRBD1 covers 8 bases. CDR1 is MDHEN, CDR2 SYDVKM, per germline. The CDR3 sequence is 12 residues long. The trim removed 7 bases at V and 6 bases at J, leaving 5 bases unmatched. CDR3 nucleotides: TGTGCCAGCATCGGACAGGGTGGCGAGCAGTACTTC. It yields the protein CASIGQGGEQYF.

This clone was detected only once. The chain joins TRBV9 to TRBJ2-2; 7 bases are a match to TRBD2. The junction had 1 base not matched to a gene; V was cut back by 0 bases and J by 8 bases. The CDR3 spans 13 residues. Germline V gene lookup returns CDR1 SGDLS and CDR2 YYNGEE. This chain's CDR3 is CASSVGGRGELFF. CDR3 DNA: TGTGCCAGCAGCGTAGGCGGGAGAGGGGAGCTGTTTTTT.

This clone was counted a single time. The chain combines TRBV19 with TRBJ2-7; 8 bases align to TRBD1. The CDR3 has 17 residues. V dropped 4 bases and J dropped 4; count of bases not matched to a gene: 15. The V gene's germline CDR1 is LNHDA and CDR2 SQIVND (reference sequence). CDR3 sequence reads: CASSKPPVGQGAYEQYF. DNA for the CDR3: TGTGCCAGTAGTAAACCCCCGGTTGGGCAGGGGGCGTACGAGCAGTACTTC.

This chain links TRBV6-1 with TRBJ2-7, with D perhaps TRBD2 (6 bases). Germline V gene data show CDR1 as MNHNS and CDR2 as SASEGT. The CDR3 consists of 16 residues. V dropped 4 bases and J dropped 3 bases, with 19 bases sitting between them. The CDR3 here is CASSVGGGTGFYEQYF. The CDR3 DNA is TGTGCCAGCAGTGTCGGCGGCGGGACGGGTTTCTACGAGCAGTACTTC.

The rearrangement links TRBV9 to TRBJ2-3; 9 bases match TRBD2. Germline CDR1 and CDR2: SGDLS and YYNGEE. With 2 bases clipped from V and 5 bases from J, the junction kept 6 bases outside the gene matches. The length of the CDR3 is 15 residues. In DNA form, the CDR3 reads TGTGCCAGCAGCGTGGGCGGGGGGGTTGGAGATACGCAGTATTTT. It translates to CASSVGGGVGDTQYF.

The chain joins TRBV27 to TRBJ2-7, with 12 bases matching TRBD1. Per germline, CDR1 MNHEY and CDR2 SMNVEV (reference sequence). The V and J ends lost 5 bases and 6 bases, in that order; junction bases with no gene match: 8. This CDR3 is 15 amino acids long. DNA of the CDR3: TGTGCCAGCAGTCCGACAGGGACAGGGGGCGGCGAGCAGTACTTC. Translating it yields CASSPTGTGGGEQYF.

CDR3 bases: TGTGCCAGCAGCCCCACGGGGGAGAACTACGAGCAGTACTTC. Protein sequence: CASSPTGENYEQYF. The genes are TRBV28 and TRBJ2-7; D is possibly TRBD2 (6 bases). Germline-derived CDR1 and CDR2 are MDHEN and SYDVKM. Trimming cost V 6 bases and J 3 bases, with 15 bases left between them. The CDR3 is 14 amino acids. Based on the CDR3 plus reference TRBV28 and TRBJ2-7, the full variable domain is DVKVTQSSRYLVKRTGEKVFLECVQDMDHENMFWYRQDPGLGLRLIYFSYDVKMKEKGDIPEGYSVSREKKERFSLILESASTNQTSMYLCASSPTGENYEQYFGPGTRLTVT.

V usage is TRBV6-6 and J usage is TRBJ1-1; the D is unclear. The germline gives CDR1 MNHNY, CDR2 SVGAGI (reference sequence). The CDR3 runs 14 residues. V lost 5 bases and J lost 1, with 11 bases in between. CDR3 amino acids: CASSRSWANTEAFF. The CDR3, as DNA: TGTGCCAGCAGTCGCTCATGGGCGAACACTGAAGCTTTCTTT.

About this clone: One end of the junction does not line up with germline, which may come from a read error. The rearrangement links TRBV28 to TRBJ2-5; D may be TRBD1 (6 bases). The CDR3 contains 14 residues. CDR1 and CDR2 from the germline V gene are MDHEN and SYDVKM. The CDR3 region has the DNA TGTGCCAGCAGTTTCAGGACCGGGCCTCTGGGGGCCAACTTC. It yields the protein CASSFRTGPLGANF.

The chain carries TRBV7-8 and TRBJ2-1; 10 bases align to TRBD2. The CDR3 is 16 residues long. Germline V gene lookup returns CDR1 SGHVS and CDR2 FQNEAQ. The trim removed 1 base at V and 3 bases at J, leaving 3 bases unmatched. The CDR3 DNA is TGTGCCAGCAGCTTAGGAGGGACTAGCGTCTACAATGAGCAGTTCTTC. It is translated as CASSLGGTSVYNEQFF. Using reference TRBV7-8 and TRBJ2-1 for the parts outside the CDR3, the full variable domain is GAGVSQSPRYKVAKRGQDVALRCDPISGHVSLFWYQQALGQGPEFLTYFQNEAQLDKSGLPSDRFFAERPEGSVSTLKIQRTQQEDSAVYLCASSLGGTSVYNEQFFGPGTRLTVL.

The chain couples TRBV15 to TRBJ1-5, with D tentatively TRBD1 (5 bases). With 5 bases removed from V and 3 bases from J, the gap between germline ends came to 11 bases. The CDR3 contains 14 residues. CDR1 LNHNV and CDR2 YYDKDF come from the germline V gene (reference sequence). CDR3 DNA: TGTGCCACCAGCCCGTGGGGACTCAATCAGCCCCAGCATTTT. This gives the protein CATSPWGLNQPQHF.

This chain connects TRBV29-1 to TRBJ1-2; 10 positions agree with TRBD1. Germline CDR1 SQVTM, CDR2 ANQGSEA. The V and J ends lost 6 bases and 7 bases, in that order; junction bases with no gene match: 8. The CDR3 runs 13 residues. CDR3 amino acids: CSVAGQGFSGYTF. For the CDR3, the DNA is TGCAGCGTCGCGGGACAGGGGTTTAGTGGCTACACCTTC. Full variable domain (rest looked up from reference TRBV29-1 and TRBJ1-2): SAVISQKPSRDICQRGTSLTIQCQVDSQVTMMFWYRQQPGQSLTLIATANQGSEATYESGFVIDKFPISRPNLTFSTLTVSNMSPEDSSIYLCSVAGQGFSGYTFGSGTRLTVV.

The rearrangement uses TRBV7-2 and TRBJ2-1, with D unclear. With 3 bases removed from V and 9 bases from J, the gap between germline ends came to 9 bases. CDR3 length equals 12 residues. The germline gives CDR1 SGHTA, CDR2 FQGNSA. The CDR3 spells CASSFVSAEQFF. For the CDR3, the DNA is TGTGCCAGCAGCTTTGTGAGTGCTGAGCAGTTCTTC.

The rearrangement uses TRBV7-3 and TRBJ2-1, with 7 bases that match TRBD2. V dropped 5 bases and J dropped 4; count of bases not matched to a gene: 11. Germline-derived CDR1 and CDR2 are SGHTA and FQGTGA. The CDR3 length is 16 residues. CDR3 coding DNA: TGTGCCAGCAGCGCCATCGTCGGGGGGAGTTACAATGAGCAGTTCTTC. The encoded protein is CASSAIVGGSYNEQFF.

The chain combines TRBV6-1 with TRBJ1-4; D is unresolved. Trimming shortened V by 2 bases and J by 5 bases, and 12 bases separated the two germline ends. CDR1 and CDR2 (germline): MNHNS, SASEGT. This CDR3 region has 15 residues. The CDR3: CASSEHFGGNEKLFF. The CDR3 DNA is TGTGCCAGCAGTGAACATTTCGGAGGGAATGAAAAACTGTTTTTT.

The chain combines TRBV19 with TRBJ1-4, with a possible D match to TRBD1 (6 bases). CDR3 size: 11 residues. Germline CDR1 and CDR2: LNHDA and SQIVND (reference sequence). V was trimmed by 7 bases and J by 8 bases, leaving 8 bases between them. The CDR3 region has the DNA TGTGCCAGTAATGGGGGCGAAAAACTGTTTTTT. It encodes CASNGGEKLFF.

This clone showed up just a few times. CDR3 coding DNA: TGCGCCAGCAGCTTGGTAGGAGGGGGCGGTGAGCAGTTCTTC. Translated, it gives CASSLVGGGGEQFF. The J gene is TRBJ2-1, the V gene TRBV5-1; D perhaps matches TRBD1 (7 bases). With 0 bases removed from V and 9 bases from J, the gap between germline ends came to 13 bases. Germline assignment: CDR1 SGHRS and CDR2 YFSETQ. The CDR3 loop spans 14 amino acids.

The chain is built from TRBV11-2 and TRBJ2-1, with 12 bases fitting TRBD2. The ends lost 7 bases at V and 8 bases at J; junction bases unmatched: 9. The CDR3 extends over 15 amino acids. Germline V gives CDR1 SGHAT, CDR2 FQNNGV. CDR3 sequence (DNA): TGTGCCAGCACCACCCCGACTAGCGGGAGTGATGAGCAGTTCTTC. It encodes CASTTPTSGSDEQFF.

The CDR3, as DNA: TGTGCCAGCAGTTTAACGGCGGGGGGTCAGCCCCAGCATTTT. It encodes CASSLTAGGQPQHF. The V gene is TRBV27, the J gene TRBJ1-5; tentatively, D is TRBD1 (5 bases). V was pared by 2 bases and J by 6 bases, with 11 bases between. Germline V lookup: CDR1 MNHEY, CDR2 SMNVEV (reference sequence). The CDR3 contains 14 residues.